This T cell receptor (beta chain) is drawn from a study of T-cell reconstitution after alpha-beta-depleted transplantation in children (TCRdb year 2016). Notes on the research overall: The study quantitatively tracked T-cell immune reconstitution after TCRalphabeta/CD19-depleted allogeneic hematopoietic cell transplantation in children using TCR repertoire profiling.

General conclusions and limits of the study: In some patients, the high TCRbeta diversity seen at day 60 was put down to recipient T cells and intrathymic progenitors that had survived conditioning. The frequencies of hyperexpanded clones fell over the following months, and after one year, T-cell counts and TCRbeta diversity were mostly attributed to newly produced T cells. The apparently early alphabetaT-cell count recovery about two months after transplant was reportedly dependent on only several hundred rapidly expanded clones derived from non-depleted graft cells.

The V end gives up 5 bases and the J end 4 bases, leaving 7 bases in the junction not matched to a gene. Spanning cysteine to phenylalanine, the CDR3 consists of 14 amino acids. The only DNA kept is the CDR3, 42 bases in frame from the first base. The germline V gene (reference sequence) supplies CDR1 DFQATT and CDR2 SNEGSKA. There are many counts of this clonotype. The antigen it binds to is not known. Base qualities are missing; no much larger clone stands one base away. The treatment or condition label on this specimen signifies: allogeneic hematopoietic cell transplantation with graft depleted of TCRalphabeta T cells and CD19 B cells. The transplant recipients were children given TCRalphabeta/CD19-depleted allogeneic hematopoietic cell grafts. The library was produced with PCR. Instrument on record: Illumina HiSeq 2500. To normalize quantification of the TCRbeta repertoire, the TCR libraries were built with molecular barcoding that relied on unique molecular identifiers. The raw public data were reprocessed by TCRdb itself: fastp quality trimming at Q25, MiXCR clonotype calling, in-frame beta chains only. Entries are consolidated by CDR3 protein sequence, retaining the most common genes and DNA. The sample table holds just over 950,000 distinct CDR3 sequences, of which about 29% were seen once. The leading ten clones occupy roughly 30% of the sample.

This receptor was obtained from a boy under two years old who had a stem cell transplant for SCID, so the T cells may come from the graft donor. The starting material was PBMCs, mostly from graft donor cells, obtained 360 days after TCRalphabeta/CD19-depleted stem cell transplant. The rearranged segments are TRBV20-1 and TRBJ2-7, with 11 bases matching TRBD2. For the CDR3, the sequence is CSAELGTSGYEQYF. The DNA sequence is as follows: TGCAGTGCTGAATTGGGGACTAGCGGATACGAGCAGTACTTC.